What follows describes a single TCR beta chain. The study drew participants aged about 18 to 89 years from fewer than 30 US areas. Germline lookup yields CDR1 SGHDN and CDR2 FVKESK. The ends lost 1 base at V and 11 bases at J; junction bases unmatched: 5. There are 13 residues in the CDR3. This sample is drawn from a study of blood T cell repertoires in COVID-19. The wider study: Two negative PCRs, clearance, or symptom resolution had been documented for recovered Cohort 3 donors.

Here immunoSEQ multiplex PCR was the method, and the copy in TCRdb shows in-frame clones only, minus some. This sample yields approximately 150,000 clones, of which around 82% are seen a single time; more than 3% belongs to the top ten. What was sequenced was PBMCs or T cells enriched from blood (not recorded which). This rearrangement joins TRBV14 to TRBJ1-2; 9 bases agree with TRBD1. The TCR comes from a middle-aged man in a cohort exposed to, infected with or recovered from COVID-19 (not recorded which). The CDR3 reads CASSQVPGQGYTF. CDR3 DNA: TGTGCCAGCAGCCAAGTCCCGGGACAGGGATACACCTTC. The full variable domain, with the rest looked up from reference TRBV14 and TRBJ1-2, is EAGVTQFPSHSVIEKGQTVTLRCDPISGHDNLYWYRRVMGKEIKFLLHFVKESKQDESGMPNNRFLAERTGGTYSTLKVQPAELEDSGVYFCASSQVPGQGYTFGSGTRLTVV.